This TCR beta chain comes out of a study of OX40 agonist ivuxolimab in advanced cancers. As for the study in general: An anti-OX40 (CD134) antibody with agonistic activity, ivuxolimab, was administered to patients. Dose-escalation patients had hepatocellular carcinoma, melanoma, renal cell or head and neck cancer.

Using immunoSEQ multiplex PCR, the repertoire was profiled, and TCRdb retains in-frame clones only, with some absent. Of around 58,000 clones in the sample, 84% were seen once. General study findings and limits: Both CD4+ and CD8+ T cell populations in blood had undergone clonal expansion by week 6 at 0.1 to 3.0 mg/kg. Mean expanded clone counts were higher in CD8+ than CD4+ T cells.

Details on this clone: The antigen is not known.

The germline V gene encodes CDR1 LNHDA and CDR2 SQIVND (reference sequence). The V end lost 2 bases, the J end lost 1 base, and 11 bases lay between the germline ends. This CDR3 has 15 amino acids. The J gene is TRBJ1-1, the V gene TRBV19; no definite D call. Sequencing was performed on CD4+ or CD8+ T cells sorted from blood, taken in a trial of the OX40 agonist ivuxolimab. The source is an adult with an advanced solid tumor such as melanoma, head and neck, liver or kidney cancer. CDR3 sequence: CASSIRAARNTEAFF. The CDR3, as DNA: TGTGCCAGTAGTATACGGGCAGCGCGGAACACTGAAGCTTTCTTT.